Listed here are 3 T cell receptor beta chains from one sample, sequenced in a study of vaccination effects on CD4 cells after COVID-19. After expansion with viral peptide pools in the ViraFEST assay, antigen-specific CD4+ T cells were sequenced. CD4+ T cell isolation took place after less than 13 days of culture. Assay used: immunoSEQ multiplex PCR; TCRdb lists only in-frame clones, some missing. The repertoire consists of around 11,000 clones, with just under 75% occurring once and the leading ten covering less than 25%. No antigen has been identified for these receptors. The material sequenced was CD4+ T cells from PBMCs cultured with HCoV-229E spike peptides, taken before COVID-19 vaccination. These receptor sequences come from a human donor who received a COVID-19 vaccine.

CDR3 sequence reads: CASSLTPPQTGGYETQYF. The CDR3 DNA follows: TGTGCCAGCAGCTTAACACCCCCTCAGACAGGGGGCTACGAGACCCAGTACTTC. The chain recombines TRBV7-6 with TRBJ2-5, with TRBD1 matching 10 bases. Unmatched junction bases numbered 14, after V lost 2 bases and J lost 5 bases. Germline V lookup: CDR1 SGHVS, CDR2 FNYEAQ. This CDR3 has 18 residues. Combining the CDR3 with reference TRBV7-6 and TRBJ2-5 gives the whole variable domain GAGVSQSPRYKVTKRGQDVALRCDPISGHVSLYWYRQALGQGPEFLTYFNYEAQQDKSGLPNDRFSAERPEGSISTLTIQRTEQRDSAMYRCASSLTPPQTGGYETQYFGPGTRLLVL.

V gene TRBV10-2 combines with J gene TRBJ1-1; the D gene is possibly TRBD1 (6 bases). This CDR3 spans 14 amino acids. The V gene lost 7 bases and the J gene lost 4 bases, with 16 bases spanning the gap. Germline CDR1 reads WSHSY; CDR2 reads SAAADI. CDR3 coding DNA: TGCGCCAGCACCCCACAGGGAGGGGTCACTGAAGCTTTCTTT. Protein: CASTPQGGVTEAFF.

The V call is TRBV18, the J call TRBJ1-5; 10 nucleotides match TRBD1. With V trimmed by 0 bases and J by 7 bases, 6 bases remained unmatched. Germline V gives CDR1 KGHSH, CDR2 LQKENI. The CDR3 length is 16 residues. For the CDR3, the DNA is TGTGCCAGCTCACCACCCGGGACAGGGGAAGGACAGCCCCAGCATTTT. Protein: CASSPPGTGEGQPQHF.